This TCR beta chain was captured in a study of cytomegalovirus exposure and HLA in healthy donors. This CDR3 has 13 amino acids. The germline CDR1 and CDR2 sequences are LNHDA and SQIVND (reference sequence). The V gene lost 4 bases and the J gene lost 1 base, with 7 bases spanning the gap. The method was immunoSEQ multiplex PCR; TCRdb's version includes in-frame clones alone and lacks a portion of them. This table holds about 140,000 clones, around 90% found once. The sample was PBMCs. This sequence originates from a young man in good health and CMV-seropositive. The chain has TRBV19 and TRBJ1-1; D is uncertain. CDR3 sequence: CASSTTSNTEAFF. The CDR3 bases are TGTGCCAGTAGTACGACATCGAACACTGAAGCTTTCTTT.